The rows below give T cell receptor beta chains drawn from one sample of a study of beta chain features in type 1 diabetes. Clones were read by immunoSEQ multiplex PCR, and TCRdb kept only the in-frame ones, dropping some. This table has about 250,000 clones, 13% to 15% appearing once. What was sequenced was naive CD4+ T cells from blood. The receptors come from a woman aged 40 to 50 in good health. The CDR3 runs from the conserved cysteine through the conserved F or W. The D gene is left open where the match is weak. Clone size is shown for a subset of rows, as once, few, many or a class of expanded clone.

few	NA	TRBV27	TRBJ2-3	TGTGCCAGCAGACGACTTGATTGGGATACGCAGTATTTT	CASRRLDWDTQYF
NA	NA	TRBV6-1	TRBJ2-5	TGTGCCAGCAGTGAAGCGGCGGGGCCGACCCAGTACTTC	CASSEAAGPTQYF
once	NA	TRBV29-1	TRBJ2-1	TGCAGCGGGGGGACTCTTGGACGGATCTCCTACAATGAGCAGTTCTTC	CSGGTLGRISYNEQFF
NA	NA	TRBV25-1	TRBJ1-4	TGTGCCAGCAGTGATCGTAGTGGGAGTGAAAAACTGTTTTTT	CASSDRSGSEKLFF
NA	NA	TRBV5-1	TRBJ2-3	TGCGCCAGCAGCTTCGGGTTCGGGTCTCCGAGCGGGGATACGCAGTATTTT	CASSFGFGSPSGDTQYF
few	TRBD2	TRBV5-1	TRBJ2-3	TGCGCCAGCAGCTTGGCCTTAAGCGGGGGCACAGATACGCAGTATTTT	CASSLALSGGTDTQYF
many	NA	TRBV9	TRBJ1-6	TGTGCCAGCAGCGTAGCAGGGGTGAATTCACCCCTCCACTTT	CASSVAGVNSPLHF
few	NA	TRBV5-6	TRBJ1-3	TGTGCCAGCAGGTCGTTTGGAAACACCATATATTTT	CASRSFGNTIYF
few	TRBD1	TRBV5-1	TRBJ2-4	TGCGCCAGCAGGCTGGGACAGGGAAACATTCAGTACTTC	CASRLGQGNIQYF
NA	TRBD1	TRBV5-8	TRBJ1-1	TGTGCCAGCAGCTTGACAGGGGCCGCTGAAGCTTTCTTT	CASSLTGAAEAFF
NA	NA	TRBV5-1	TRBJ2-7	TGCGCCAGCGGAAGTGGACAGCCCGGGCGTGAGCAGTACTTC	CASGSGQPGREQYF
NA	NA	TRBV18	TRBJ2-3	TGTGCCAGCTCACCAGGGATGGGGCTGGGCACAGATACGCAGTATTTT	CASSPGMGLGTDTQYF
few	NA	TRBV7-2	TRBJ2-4	TGTGCCAGCAGCTTGGGGCTTGGCAAAAACATTCAGTACTTC	CASSLGLGKNIQYF
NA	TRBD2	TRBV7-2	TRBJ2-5	TGTGCCAGCAGCCCACTCGTGCGGGGGGGTCCGGAGACCCAGTACTTC	CASSPLVRGGPETQYF
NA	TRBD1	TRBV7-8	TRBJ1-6	TGTGCCAGCAGAGGAGATCGGGGCACGGGGACAGGGGCCCTCCACTTT	CASRGDRGTGTGALHF
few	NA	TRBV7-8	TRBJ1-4	TGTGCCAGCAGCCCCGGTGAAAAACTGTTTTTT	CASSPGEKLFF
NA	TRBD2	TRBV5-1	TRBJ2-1	TGCGCCAGCAGCTCCCGAAGTAGCGGGGGAGACAATGAGCAGTTCTTC	CASSSRSSGGDNEQFF
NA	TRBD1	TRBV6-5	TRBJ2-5	TGTGCCAGCAGTTACCGGACAGGGTTGTCTACCCAGTACTTC	CASSYRTGLSTQYF
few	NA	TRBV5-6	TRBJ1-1	TGTGCCAGCAGCTTGATGGGGGTACAGGGTGTGACTGAAGCTTTCTTT	CASSLMGVQGVTEAFF
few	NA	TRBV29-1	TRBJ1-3	TGCAGCGTGACCCCCAGGGTTCCCGCGCTCTACACCATATATTTT	CSVTPRVPALYTIYF
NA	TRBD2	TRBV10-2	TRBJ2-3	TGCGCCAGCAGCCGGACTAGCGGGCCGGATACGCAGTATTTT	CASSRTSGPDTQYF
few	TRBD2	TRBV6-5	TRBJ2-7	TGTGCCAGCAGTTCCTGGGGGGGTGTAAGCAACGAGCAGTACTTC	CASSSWGGVSNEQYF
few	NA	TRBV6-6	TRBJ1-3	TGTGCCAGCAGGGCTTATCTACAGGGCTCTGGAAACACCATATATTTT	CASRAYLQGSGNTIYF
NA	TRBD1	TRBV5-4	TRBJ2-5	TGTGCCAGCAGCTCAGGGGGCCCGGGACAAGAGACCCAGTACTTC	CASSSGGPGQETQYF
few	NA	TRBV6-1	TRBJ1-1	TGTGCCAGCAGTGCTACTGAAGCTTTCTTT	CASSATEAFF
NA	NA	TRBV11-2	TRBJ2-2	TGTGCCAGCACCTCGTGGGGGCCGTCCGAGGCCGGGGAGCTGTTTTTT	CASTSWGPSEAGELFF
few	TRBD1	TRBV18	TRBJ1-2	TGTGCCAGCTCACCGGGGACAGCTAACTATGGCTACACCTTC	CASSPGTANYGYTF
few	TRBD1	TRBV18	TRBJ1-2	TGTGCCAGCTCACCGGGACAGGATACAATTAATGGCTACACCTTC	CASSPGQDTINGYTF
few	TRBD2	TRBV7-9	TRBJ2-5	TGTGCCAGCAGCTTAGGACTAGCGGTAAAGGAAAAAGAGACCCAGTACTTC	CASSLGLAVKEKETQYF
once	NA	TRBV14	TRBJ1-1	TGTGCCAGCAGCCAAGATTTGACATTCCAGGGCACTGAAGCTTTCTTT	CASSQDLTFQGTEAFF
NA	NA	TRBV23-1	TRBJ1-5	TGCGCCAGCAGTCTCGTCCACGCAGGGGAGCAGCCCCAGCATTTT	CASSLVHAGEQPQHF
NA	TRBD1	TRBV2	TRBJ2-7	TGTGCCAGCAGGGATAGTAGACAGGGCCTGCAGTACTTC	CASRDSRQGLQYF
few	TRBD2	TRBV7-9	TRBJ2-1	TGTGCCAGCAGCTCAGGACTAGTGGATGAGCAGTTCTTC	CASSSGLVDEQFF
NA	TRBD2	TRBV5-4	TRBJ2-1	TGTGCCAGCAGCTCTGGACTAGCGGGGTTGGGCTCCTACAATGAGCAGTTCTTC	CASSSGLAGLGSYNEQFF
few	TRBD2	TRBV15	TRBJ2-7	TGTGCCACCAGCAGCTCAAGCGGGGGGTTCTACGAGCAGTACTTC	CATSSSSGGFYEQYF
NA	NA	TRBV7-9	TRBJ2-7	TGTGCCAGCAGCTTGCCAGGTTCGGTCTACGAGCAGTACTTC	CASSLPGSVYEQYF